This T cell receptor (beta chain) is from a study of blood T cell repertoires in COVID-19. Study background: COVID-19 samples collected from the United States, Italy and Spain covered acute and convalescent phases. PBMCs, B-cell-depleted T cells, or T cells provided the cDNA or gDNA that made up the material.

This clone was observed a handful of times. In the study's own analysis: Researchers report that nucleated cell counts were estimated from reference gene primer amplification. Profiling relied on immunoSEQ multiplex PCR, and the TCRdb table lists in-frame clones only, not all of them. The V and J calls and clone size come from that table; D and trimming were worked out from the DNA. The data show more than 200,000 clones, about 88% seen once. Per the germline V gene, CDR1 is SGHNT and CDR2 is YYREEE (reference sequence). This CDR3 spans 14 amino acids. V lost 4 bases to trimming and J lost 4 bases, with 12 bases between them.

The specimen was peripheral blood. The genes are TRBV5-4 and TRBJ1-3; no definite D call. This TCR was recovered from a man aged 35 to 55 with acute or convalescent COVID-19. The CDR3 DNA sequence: TGTGCCAGCAGCCACTCCTTAAGCGGAAACACCATATATTTT. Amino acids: CASSHSLSGNTIYF. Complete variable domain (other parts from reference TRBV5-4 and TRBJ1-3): ETGVTQSPTHLIKTRGQQVTLRCSSQSGHNTVSWYQQALGQGPQFIFQYYREEENGRGNFPPRFSGLQFPNYSSELNVNALELDDSALYLCASSHSLSGNTIYFGEGSWLTVV.